This TCR beta chain was documented in a study of T cells in Graves' hyperthyroidism and ophthalmopathy. CDR1 and CDR2 (germline): LNHNV, YYDKDF (reference sequence). The V gene end was trimmed by 3 bases and the J gene end by 2 bases; junction bases not matched to a gene: 10. The CDR3 consists of 17 residues. About this clonotype: What it recognizes is unknown.

Study-wide findings and caveats: Ophthalmopathy was distinguished from stable hyperthyroidism by 13 V-J signatures.

There were TCR beta CDR3 regions amplified from RNA transcripts. HTBI primers were employed in a first-round RT-PCR of the TCR CDR3. TCRdb redid the calling of the multiplex PCR reads with MiXCR, one entry per CDR3 protein. Of a few hundred thousand distinct CDR3 sequences listed, under 60% were seen once; the top ten hold around 7.7%. The gene calls are TRBV15 and TRBJ2-5; 9 bases fit TRBD1. The material sequenced was peripheral blood or thyroid tissue (not recorded which). The sequence derives from a woman aged 18-29 years with Graves' hyperthyroidism. CDR3 in amino acids: CATSSAVPGQGQETQYF. The CDR3 DNA is TGTGCCACCAGCAGCGCGGTACCGGGACAGGGACAAGAGACCCAGTACTTC.